Sequencing of this T cell receptor (beta chain) was carried out in a study of cytomegalovirus exposure and HLA in healthy donors. PCR was performed using 60 Vbeta and 13 Jbeta primers. Libraries were prepared by immunoSEQ multiplex PCR; TCRdb keeps only in-frame clonotypes and omits some of them. Of 150,000 or so clones detected, 70% to 75% appear once; the ten largest clones hold about 4.3%. Germline loops: CDR1 LNHDA, CDR2 SQIVND (reference sequence). This CDR3 contains 18 residues. Between the trimmed V and J ends, which lost 7 bases and 0 bases, there was a span of 22 bases. The TCR was taken from a young man in good health and CMV-seropositive. Specimen: PBMCs. The chain carries TRBV19 and TRBJ1-5; tentative D call: TRBD1 (5 bases). Here the CDR3 DNA reads TGTGCCAGTATCCCAGGGAAGGGGCTCCTCGATAGCAATCAGCCCCAGCATTTT. It encodes CASIPGKGLLDSNQPQHF.